These 28 T cell receptor beta chains came from one sample sequenced in a study of beta chain features in type 1 diabetes. All of the isolated RNA was reverse transcribed, so expressed TCRB transcripts were sequenced. Assay used: immunoSEQ multiplex PCR; TCRdb lists only in-frame clones, some missing. The table includes 360,000 or so clones, about 18% detected once. The material sequenced was naive CD4+ T cells from blood. The receptor source for this set is a young woman in good health.

The chain is built from TRBV2 and TRBJ2-1, with a possible D match to TRBD2 (5 bases). CDR1 is SNHLY and CDR2 is FYNNEI in the germline V gene. The CDR3 is 13 residues long. The germline V and J ends were trimmed by 7 bases and 6 bases, with 13 bases remaining between them. The CDR3 is CASTPGSRNEQFF. The CDR3 coding sequence is TGTGCCAGCACCCCGGGGTCCCGCAATGAGCAGTTCTTC.

This clone was detected only a few times. V and J are TRBV2 and TRBJ2-3; 7 bases match TRBD2. Trimming removed 10 bases from V and 4 bases from J; junction bases left unmatched: 8. Germline assignment: CDR1 SNHLY and CDR2 FYNNEI. The CDR3 has 13 residues. The CDR3 spells CANGLGGSDTQYF. The DNA of the CDR3 is TGTGCCAACGGCCTGGGAGGGTCAGATACGCAGTATTTT.

This clone appeared a few times. The V call is TRBV30, the J call TRBJ2-7; D is possibly TRBD2 (5 bases). V lost 3 bases to trimming and J lost 4 bases, with 10 bases between them. The CDR3 spans 12 residues. CDR1 and CDR2 (germline): GTSNPN, SVGIG (reference sequence). The CDR3 sequence: CAWSGGNYEQYF. The CDR3, as DNA: TGTGCCTGGAGCGGAGGAAATTACGAGCAGTACTTC.

This clone was counted only a few times. V and J are TRBV30 and TRBJ2-5, with D possibly being TRBD2 (7 bases). Trimming cost V 0 bases and J 5 bases, with 16 bases left between them. The CDR3 contains 15 residues. CDR1 and CDR2 from the germline V gene are GTSNPN and SVGIG (reference sequence). The CDR3 DNA follows: TGTGCCTGGAGTGTAGGGGGGGCCGGTTCGGAGACCCAGTACTTC. Translation: CAWSVGGAGSETQYF.

The chain recombines TRBV9 with TRBJ2-7; possible D gene TRBD1, 5 bases. The ends were cut back, 0 bases at V and 2 bases at J, with 15 bases in the middle. Germline values: CDR1 SGDLS, CDR2 YYNGEE. This CDR3 has 16 residues. The CDR3 region has the DNA TGTGCCAGCAGCGTAGGGTCAGGACACCTCACCTACGAGCAGTACTTC. Translation gives CASSVGSGHLTYEQYF.

The chain couples TRBV29-1 to TRBJ2-1; D is ambiguous. Trimming left V 5 bases short and J 4 bases short, with 15 bases between. The CDR3 is 14 amino acids. Per the germline V gene, CDR1 is SQVTM and CDR2 is ANQGSEA. DNA for the CDR3: TGCAGCGTTCCTATCCCGGAGTCTTACAATGAGCAGTTCTTC. Translation: CSVPIPESYNEQFF.

The chain couples TRBV19 to TRBJ1-1; D is unresolved. Germline assignment: CDR1 LNHDA and CDR2 SQIVND (reference sequence). CDR3 length: 13 residues. Trimming pared 6 bases from V and 0 bases from J, leaving 8 bases between. CDR3 residues: CASRQILNTEAFF. CDR3 nucleotide sequence: TGTGCCAGTAGACAGATACTGAACACTGAAGCTTTCTTT.

CDR3 sequence: CSVGDSTGGGYGYTF. CDR3 bases: TGCAGCGTTGGGGATTCGACAGGGGGCGGCTATGGCTACACCTTC. The genes are TRBV29-1 and TRBJ1-2; 10 bases match TRBD1. Germline values: CDR1 SQVTM, CDR2 ANQGSEA. J was trimmed by 4 bases and V by 4 bases; bases with no gene match: 9. The CDR3 extends over 15 amino acids. The full variable domain, its missing parts supplied by reference TRBV29-1 and TRBJ1-2, is SAVISQKPSRDICQRGTSLTIQCQVDSQVTMMFWYRQQPGQSLTLIATANQGSEATYESGFVIDKFPISRPNLTFSTLTVSNMSPEDSSIYLCSVGDSTGGGYGYTFGSGTRLTVV.

This clone showed up just a few times. This sequence joins TRBV6-1 and TRBJ2-3, with D perhaps matching TRBD2 (5 bases). The V and J ends lost 6 bases and 6 bases respectively, with 19 bases between them. The CDR3 runs to 15 residues. Germline-derived CDR1 and CDR2 are MNHNS and SASEGT. The chain's CDR3 is CASRRAHLWVDTQYF. The CDR3 coding sequence is TGTGCCAGCAGGAGGGCTCACCTGTGGGTGGATACGCAGTATTTT.

The genes are TRBV4-3 and TRBJ2-6; 7 bases are shared with TRBD1. CDR1 LGHNA and CDR2 YSLEER come from the germline V gene. With V trimmed by 1 base and J by 5 bases, 14 bases remained unmatched. This CDR3 spans 19 amino acids. CDR3 sequence reads: CASSQGSTGNSGWANVLTF. The CDR3 DNA reads as TGCGCCAGCAGCCAAGGATCGACAGGGAACTCGGGCTGGGCCAACGTCCTGACTTTC.

In this sample, this clone turned up a few times. The V call is TRBV7-8, the J call TRBJ2-6; possibly TRBD1 for D (6 bases). This CDR3 region has 14 residues. Trimming removed 6 bases from V and 4 bases from J, with 10 bases in between. Per germline, CDR1 SGHVS and CDR2 FQNEAQ. The CDR3 loop reads CASRAGVGANVLTF. CDR3 sequence (DNA): TGTGCCAGCAGAGCAGGGGTCGGGGCCAACGTCCTGACTTTC. Supplemented by reference TRBV7-8 and TRBJ2-6, the full variable domain reads GAGVSQSPRYKVAKRGQDVALRCDPISGHVSLFWYQQALGQGPEFLTYFQNEAQLDKSGLPSDRFFAERPEGSVSTLKIQRTQQEDSAVYLCASRAGVGANVLTFGAGSRLTVL.

The sample holds a few counts of this clone. This sequence joins TRBV9 and TRBJ2-7, with TRBD2 as a possible D gene (6 bases). This CDR3 has 13 residues. Germline V lookup: CDR1 SGDLS, CDR2 YYNGEE. Trimming removed 3 bases at V and 1 base at J, with 8 bases between. The CDR3 sequence: CASSASVSYEQYF. The DNA of the CDR3 is TGTGCCAGCAGCGCTAGCGTTTCCTACGAGCAGTACTTC.

The table lists this clone with a few counts. The rearrangement joins TRBV19 to TRBJ2-7, with 9 nucleotides matching TRBD1. The junction had 3 bases not matched to a gene; V was cut back by 5 bases and J by 1 base. The CDR3 is made up of 14 amino acids. CDR1 is LNHDA, CDR2 SQIVND, per germline (reference sequence). Here the CDR3 reads CASSVGQGSYEQYF. The CDR3 DNA reads TGTGCCAGTAGTGTCGGACAGGGGTCCTACGAGCAGTACTTC.

This clone has only a few counts. The chain combines TRBV10-3 with TRBJ1-1, with 8 positions matching TRBD1. There are 13 residues in the CDR3. Germline V lookup: CDR1 ENHRY, CDR2 SYGVKD. V dropped 7 bases and J dropped 8; count of bases not matched to a gene: 9. CDR3 coding DNA: TGTGCCATCACGAAAGGACAGGGACTCGAAGCTTTCTTT. Its protein product is CAITKGQGLEAFF.

Notes on this clone: At one of its ends the junction is not consistent with the germline gene, which may arise from a read error. The chain couples TRBV7-7 to TRBJ2-7, with 12 nucleotides matching TRBD1. From germline, CDR1 is SSHAT and CDR2 FNYEAQ (reference sequence). The CDR3 runs to 14 residues. CDR3 DNA: TGTGCTAGCAGCTCGGGACAGGGGGCCTCCGAGCAGTACTTC. Amino acids: CASSSGQGASEQYF.

There are a few counts of this clone. The chain couples TRBV7-6 to TRBJ2-2; 12 nucleotides line up with TRBD1. CDR1 and CDR2 from the germline V gene are SGHVS and FNYEAQ. The CDR3 contains 17 residues. J was trimmed by 7 bases and V by 3 bases; bases with no gene match: 9. CDR3 DNA: TGTGCCAGCAGCTTTGGGGGACAGGGGGCATCCATCGGGGAGCTGTTTTTT. Its protein is CASSFGGQGASIGELFF. Together with reference TRBV7-6 and TRBJ2-2, the CDR3 gives the full variable domain: GAGVSQSPRYKVTKRGQDVALRCDPISGHVSLYWYRQALGQGPEFLTYFNYEAQQDKSGLPNDRFSAERPEGSISTLTIQRTEQRDSAMYRCASSFGGQGASIGELFFGEGSRLTVL.

This clone was seen only a few times. Other nucleotide sequences from this sample produce the same CDR3. This sequence joins TRBV6-5 and TRBJ1-1; no reliable D call. The CDR3 sequence is 13 residues long. Germline V gene lookup returns CDR1 MNHEY and CDR2 SVGAGI. V was pared by 6 bases and J by 0 bases, with 8 bases between. CDR3 DNA sequence: TGTGCCAGCAGGCGACAACTGAACACTGAAGCTTTCTTT. This codes for CASRRQLNTEAFF.

There are a few counts of this clone. V usage is TRBV27 and J usage is TRBJ2-1; tentatively, D is TRBD1 (6 bases). CDR1 and CDR2 (germline): MNHEY, SMNVEV (reference sequence). CDR3 length equals 15 residues. V lost 8 bases and J lost 6, with 20 bases in between. The DNA for the CDR3 is TGTGCCAGCGCACTCCTAGGGGGAGAGTCCAATGAGCAGTTCTTC. Its protein product is CASALLGGESNEQFF.

This clone was detected only a few times. The chain is built from TRBV11-1 and TRBJ1-1; 7 nucleotides line up with TRBD1. This CDR3 spans 13 amino acids. With V trimmed by 2 bases and J by 4 bases, 1 base remained unmatched. Germline values: CDR1 SGHAT, CDR2 FQDESV (reference sequence). CDR3 protein: CASSLPGGTEAFF. In DNA, the CDR3 is TGTGCCAGCAGCTTACCAGGGGGCACTGAAGCTTTCTTT.

The chain recombines TRBV5-1 with TRBJ2-5, with 7 positions matching TRBD2. Germline V gene sequence: CDR1 SGHRS, CDR2 YFSETQ. The CDR3 covers 15 residues. V lost 2 bases to trimming and J lost 0 bases; unmatched junction nucleotides: 4. CDR3 nucleotide sequence: TGCGCCAGCAGCTTTTGGCGGGGGAACCAAGAGACCCAGTACTTC. Translation: CASSFWRGNQETQYF.

This clone turned up a few times. The rearrangement links TRBV5-1 to TRBJ2-3; 12 bases agree with TRBD2. CDR3 length equals 14 residues. The V segment lost 8 bases and the J segment 4 bases; nucleotides outside the gene matches: 5. Germline V lookup: CDR1 SGHRS, CDR2 YFSETQ. The CDR3 reads CASQTSGSADTQYF. Written as DNA, the CDR3 is TGCGCCAGTCAGACTAGCGGGAGCGCAGATACGCAGTATTTT.

There are a few counts of this clone. V usage is TRBV19 and J usage is TRBJ2-1, with 10 bases aligning to TRBD2. Trimming removed 3 bases from V and 9 bases from J; junction bases left unmatched: 8. The CDR3 contains 15 residues. Germline-derived CDR1 and CDR2 are LNHDA and SQIVND (reference sequence). The CDR3 DNA reads TGTGCCAGTAGTATTAGGCTAGCGGGAGAGCGTGAGCAGTTCTTC. Its protein product is CASSIRLAGEREQFF.

J is TRBJ1-4 and V is TRBV7-9; 10 positions agree with TRBD1. V was pared by 5 bases and J by 8 bases, with 8 bases of the junction left unmatched. The CDR3 has 15 amino acids. Germline V lookup: CDR1 SEHNR, CDR2 FQNEAQ (reference sequence). The CDR3 sequence is CASSPWTGGKEKLFF. CDR3 nucleotide sequence: TGTGCCAGCAGCCCATGGACAGGGGGGAAGGAAAAACTGTTTTTT. The variable domain in full, completed from reference TRBV7-9 and TRBJ1-4, reads DTGVSQNPRHKITKRGQNVTFRCDPISEHNRLYWYRQTLGQGPEFLTYFQNEAQLEKSRLLSDRFSAERPKGSFSTLEIQRTEQGDSAMYLCASSPWTGGKEKLFFGSGTQLSVL.

This clone was observed once. The V and J genes are TRBV30 and TRBJ2-3; 11 bases align to TRBD2. The CDR3 has 12 residues. V shed 2 bases and J 10 bases; nucleotides not matched to a gene: 2. CDR1 is GTSNPN and CDR2 is SVGIG in the germline V gene (reference sequence). The CDR3 DNA follows: TGTGCCTGGAGTCTTAGCGGGAGGGCGCAGTATTTT. This sequence encodes CAWSLSGRAQYF.

Only a few counts were recorded for this clone. This chain uses TRBV5-1 with TRBJ2-5; D perhaps matches TRBD2 (5 bases). V shed 1 base and J shed 1 base, with 11 bases lying between them. The CDR3 totals 15 residues. Germline V gene data show CDR1 as SGHRS and CDR2 as YFSETQ. The CDR3, as DNA: TGCGCCAGCAGCTTGTCGGGGTCCCCCCAAGAGACCCAGTACTTC. Translation: CASSLSGSPQETQYF.

The chain has TRBV29-1 and TRBJ1-2; D is undetermined. The CDR3 spans 12 residues. Trimming left V 3 bases short and J 3 bases short, with 8 bases between. The germline V gene encodes CDR1 SQVTM and CDR2 ANQGSEA. The CDR3 DNA is TGCAGCGTTGACTACAGTGACTATGGCTACACCTTC. As protein: CSVDYSDYGYTF.

This clone was picked up a small number of times. This rearrangement joins TRBV5-1 to TRBJ1-4, with D unclear. The V gene's germline CDR1 is SGHRS and CDR2 YFSETQ. The CDR3 has 12 residues. Trimming cost V 0 bases and J 8 bases, with 5 bases left between them. DNA for the CDR3: TGCGCCAGCAGCTTGGATCGGGAAAAACTGTTTTTT. As protein: CASSLDREKLFF. The variable domain in full, completed from reference TRBV5-1 and TRBJ1-4, reads KAGVTQTPRYLIKTRGQQVTLSCSPISGHRSVSWYQQTPGQGLQFLFEYFSETQRNKGNFPGRFSGRQFSNSRSEMNVSTLELGDSALYLCASSLDREKLFFGSGTQLSVL.

This chain connects TRBV27 to TRBJ1-1; 8 positions match TRBD1. Germline V CDR1 and CDR2: MNHEY, SMNVEV (reference sequence). Trimming cost V 6 bases and J 0 bases; bases outside gene matches: 9. The CDR3 has 16 amino acids. The CDR3, as DNA: TGTGCCAGCAGCCCTTGGACAGGGCGTGTGAACACTGAAGCTTTCTTT. Translation gives CASSPWTGRVNTEAFF.